Listed below are T cell receptor beta chains from one sample, sequenced in a study of shared clonotypes between healthy human individuals. The assay was immunoSEQ multiplex PCR, and TCRdb's table has in-frame clones only and misses some. The top ten hold around 0.11% of the sample, which has hundreds of thousands of clones, 95% seen once. The specimen sequenced was naive CD8+ T cells sorted from blood. These receptors originate from a woman between 25 and 40 years old in good health. Each CDR3 is given with its conserved first and last residue. The D gene is left open where the match is weak.

- TRBJ1-5 TRBV7-9 CASSFWGQPQHF TGTGCCAGCAGCTTTTGGGGTCAGCCCCAGCATTTT
- TRBJ2-1 TRBV4-1 CASSQDKYNEQFF TGCGCCAGCAGCCAAGACAAATACAATGAGCAGTTCTTC
- TRBJ2-7 TRBV11-2 CASSLKYEQYF TGTGCCAGCAGCCTCAAATACGAGCAGTACTTC
TRBD1 TRBJ2-2 TRBV18 CASSRTGTANTGELFF TGTGCCAGCTCACGGACAGGGACGGCGAACACCGGGGAGCTGTTTTTT
- TRBJ2-2 TRBV7-9 CASSLDNTGELFF TGTGCCAGCAGCTTGGATAACACCGGGGAGCTGTTTTTT
TRBD2 TRBJ2-2 TRBV30 CAWTLAGGNIGELFF TGTGCCTGGACCCTAGCGGGAGGGAACATCGGGGAGCTGTTTTTT
TRBD1 TRBJ2-5 TRBV28 CASSLYWTGQETQYF TGTGCCAGCAGTCTGTATTGGACAGGCCAAGAGACCCAGTACTTC
- TRBJ1-3 TRBV7-9 CASSPEDSGNTIYF TGTGCCAGCAGCCCAGAGGACTCTGGAAACACCATATATTTT
TRBD2 TRBJ2-1 TRBV27 CASSLETSGTYNEQFF TGTGCCAGCAGTTTAGAGACTAGCGGAACCTACAATGAGCAGTTCTTC
TRBD2 TRBJ2-7 TRBV28 CASRQAGDYEQYF TGTGCCAGCAGACAGGCGGGGGACTACGAGCAGTACTTC